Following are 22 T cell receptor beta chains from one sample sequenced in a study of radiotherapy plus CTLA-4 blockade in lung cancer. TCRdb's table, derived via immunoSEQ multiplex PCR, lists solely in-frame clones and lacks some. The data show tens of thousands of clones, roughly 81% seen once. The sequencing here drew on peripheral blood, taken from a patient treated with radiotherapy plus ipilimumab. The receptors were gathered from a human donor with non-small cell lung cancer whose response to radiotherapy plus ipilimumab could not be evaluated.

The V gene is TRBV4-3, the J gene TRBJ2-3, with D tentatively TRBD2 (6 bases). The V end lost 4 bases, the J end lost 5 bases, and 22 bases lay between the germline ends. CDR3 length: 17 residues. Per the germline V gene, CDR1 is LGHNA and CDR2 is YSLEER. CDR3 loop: CASSPQRPGTRGDTQYF. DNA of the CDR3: TGCGCCAGCAGCCCCCAACGGCCCGGGACTCGAGGAGATACGCAGTATTTT.

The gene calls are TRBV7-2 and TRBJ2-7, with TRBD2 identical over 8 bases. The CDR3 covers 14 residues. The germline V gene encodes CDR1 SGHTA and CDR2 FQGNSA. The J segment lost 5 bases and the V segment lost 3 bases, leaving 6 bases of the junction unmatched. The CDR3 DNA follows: TGTGCCAGCAGCTTCTCGGGAGGGCCCCACGAGCAGTACTTC. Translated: CASSFSGGPHEQYF.

The CDR3 DNA sequence: TGTGCCAGCAGCTTGGGGAGGACTAGCGGGGGTCCCACAGATACGCAGTATTTT. Its translation: CASSLGRTSGGPTDTQYF. The chain uses TRBV5-4 and TRBJ2-3; 13 bases align to TRBD2. Trimming at V came to 0 bases and at J to 2 bases, leaving 6 bases not matched to a gene. The CDR3 sequence is 18 residues long. In germline, CDR1 is SGHNT, CDR2 YYREEE (reference sequence).

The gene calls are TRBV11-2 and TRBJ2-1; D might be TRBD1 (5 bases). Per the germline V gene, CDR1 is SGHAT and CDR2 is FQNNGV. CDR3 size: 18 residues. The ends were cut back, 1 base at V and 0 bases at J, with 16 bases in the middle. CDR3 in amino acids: CASSLARQSQSSYNEQFF. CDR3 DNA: TGTGCCAGCAGCTTAGCCCGACAGTCCCAGAGCTCCTACAATGAGCAGTTCTTC.

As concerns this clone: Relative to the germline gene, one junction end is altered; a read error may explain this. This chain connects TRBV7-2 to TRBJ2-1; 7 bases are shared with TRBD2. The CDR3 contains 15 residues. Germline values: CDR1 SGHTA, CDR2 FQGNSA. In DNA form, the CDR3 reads TGTGCCAGCAGATTAGCGGTAGCGGGCACATATGAGCAGTTCTTC. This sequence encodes CASRLAVAGTYEQFF.

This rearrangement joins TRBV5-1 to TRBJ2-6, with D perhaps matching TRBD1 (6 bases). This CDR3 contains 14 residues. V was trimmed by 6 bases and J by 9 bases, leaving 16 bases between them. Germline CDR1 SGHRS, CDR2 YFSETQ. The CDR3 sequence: CASTEQGPYNVLTF. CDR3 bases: TGCGCCAGCACGGAACAGGGACCATACAACGTCCTGACTTTC.

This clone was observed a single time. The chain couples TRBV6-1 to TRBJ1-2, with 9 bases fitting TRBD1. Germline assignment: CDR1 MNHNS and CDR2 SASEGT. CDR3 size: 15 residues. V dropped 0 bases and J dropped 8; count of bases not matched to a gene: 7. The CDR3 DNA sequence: TGTGCCAGCAGTGAAGCGGGGGGGACAGGGATAGGCTACACCTTC. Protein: CASSEAGGTGIGYTF.

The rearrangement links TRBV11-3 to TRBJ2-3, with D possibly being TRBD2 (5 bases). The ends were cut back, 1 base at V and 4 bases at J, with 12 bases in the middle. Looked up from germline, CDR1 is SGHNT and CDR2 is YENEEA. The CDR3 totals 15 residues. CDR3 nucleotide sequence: TGTGCCAGCAGCTTAGGTCTCGGGATCGCAGATACGCAGTATTTT. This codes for CASSLGLGIADTQYF.

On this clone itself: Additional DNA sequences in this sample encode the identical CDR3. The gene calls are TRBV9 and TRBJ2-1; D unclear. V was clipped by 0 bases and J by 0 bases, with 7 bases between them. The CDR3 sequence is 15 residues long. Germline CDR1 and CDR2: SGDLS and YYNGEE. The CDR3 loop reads CASSVGLSSYNEQFF. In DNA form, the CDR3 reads TGTGCCAGCAGCGTAGGCCTGAGCTCCTACAATGAGCAGTTCTTC. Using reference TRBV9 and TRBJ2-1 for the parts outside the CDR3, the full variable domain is DSGVTQTPKHLITATGQRVTLRCSPRSGDLSVYWYQQSLDQGLQFLIQYYNGEERAKGNILERFSAQQFPDLHSELNLSSLELGDSALYFCASSVGLSSYNEQFFGPGTRLTVL.

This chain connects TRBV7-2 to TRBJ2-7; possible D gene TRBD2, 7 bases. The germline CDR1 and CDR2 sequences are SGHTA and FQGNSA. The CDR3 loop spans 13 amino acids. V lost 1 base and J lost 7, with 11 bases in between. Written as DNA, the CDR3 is TGTGCCAGCAGCTTAGACGGGGGGCGGGAGCAGTACTTC. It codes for CASSLDGGREQYF.

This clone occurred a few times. Here the CDR3 reads CASSRGGQGGAYEQYF. As DNA, the CDR3 is TGTGCCAGCAGCCGGGGGGGACAGGGGGGTGCCTACGAGCAGTACTTC. V usage is TRBV4-2 and J usage is TRBJ2-7; 11 nucleotides align to TRBD1. Germline trimming cut 4 bases from V and 2 bases from J; bases unmatched to any gene: 7. The CDR3 sequence is 16 residues long. Germline lookup yields CDR1 LGHNA and CDR2 YNFKEQ.

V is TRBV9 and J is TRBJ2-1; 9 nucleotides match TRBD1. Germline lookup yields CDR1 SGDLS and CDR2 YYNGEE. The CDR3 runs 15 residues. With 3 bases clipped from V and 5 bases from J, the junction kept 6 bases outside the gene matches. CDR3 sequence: CASSAGTGKDNEQFF. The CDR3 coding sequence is TGTGCCAGCAGCGCAGGGACAGGGAAGGACAATGAGCAGTTCTTC. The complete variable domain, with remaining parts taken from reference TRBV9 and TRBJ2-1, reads DSGVTQTPKHLITATGQRVTLRCSPRSGDLSVYWYQQSLDQGLQFLIQYYNGEERAKGNILERFSAQQFPDLHSELNLSSLELGDSALYFCASSAGTGKDNEQFFGPGTRLTVL.

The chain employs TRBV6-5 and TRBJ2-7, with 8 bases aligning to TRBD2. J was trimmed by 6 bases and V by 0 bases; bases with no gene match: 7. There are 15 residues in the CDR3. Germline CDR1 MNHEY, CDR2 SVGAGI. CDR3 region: CASSYSSGGGLEQYF. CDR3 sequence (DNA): TGTGCCAGCAGTTACTCGTCGGGAGGGGGACTCGAGCAGTACTTC.

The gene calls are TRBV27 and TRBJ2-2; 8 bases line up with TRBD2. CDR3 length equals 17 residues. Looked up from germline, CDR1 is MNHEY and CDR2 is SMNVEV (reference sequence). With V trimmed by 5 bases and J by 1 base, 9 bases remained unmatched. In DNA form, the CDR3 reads TGTGCCAGCAGTACCGCAGCGGGAGTCGGGAACACCGGGGAGCTGTTTTTT. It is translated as CASSTAAGVGNTGELFF.

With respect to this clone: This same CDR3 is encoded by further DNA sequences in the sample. The CDR3 sequence: CASSEEARVRIYEQYF. In nucleotides, the CDR3 is TGTGCCAGCAGTGAGGAAGCCAGGGTCCGTATTTACGAGCAGTACTTC. The chain carries TRBV6-1 and TRBJ2-7; possible D gene TRBD1, 5 bases. CDR1 is MNHNS, CDR2 SASEGT, per germline. The V end was cut by 3 bases, the J end by 4 bases, with 19 bases between. The CDR3 sequence is 16 residues long.

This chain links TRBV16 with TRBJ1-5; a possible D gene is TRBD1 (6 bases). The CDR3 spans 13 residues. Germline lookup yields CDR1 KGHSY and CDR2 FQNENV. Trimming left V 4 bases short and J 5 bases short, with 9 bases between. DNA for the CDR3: TGTGCCAGCAGCCTACAGGGACATCAGCCCCAGCATTTT. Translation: CASSLQGHQPQHF.

CDR3 bases: TGTGCTAGTGGTTTTTTCGGCGGGGAGCTGTTTTTT. It yields the protein CASGFFGGELFF. This chain connects TRBV12-5 to TRBJ2-2; D gene unclear. Per germline, CDR1 LGHNT and CDR2 FRNRAP. This CDR3 region has 12 residues. Trimming stripped 3 bases from V and 7 bases from J, with 6 bases between.

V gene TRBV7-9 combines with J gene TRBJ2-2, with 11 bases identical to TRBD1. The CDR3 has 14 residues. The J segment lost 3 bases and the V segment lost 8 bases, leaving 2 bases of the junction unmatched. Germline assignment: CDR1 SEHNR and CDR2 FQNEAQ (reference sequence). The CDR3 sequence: CASRGQGDTGELFF. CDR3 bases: TGTGCCAGCCGGGGACAGGGGGACACCGGGGAGCTGTTTTTT. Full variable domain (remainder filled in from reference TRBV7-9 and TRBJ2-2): DTGVSQNPRHKITKRGQNVTFRCDPISEHNRLYWYRQTLGQGPEFLTYFQNEAQLEKSRLLSDRFSAERPKGSFSTLEIQRTEQGDSAMYLCASRGQGDTGELFFGEGSRLTVL.

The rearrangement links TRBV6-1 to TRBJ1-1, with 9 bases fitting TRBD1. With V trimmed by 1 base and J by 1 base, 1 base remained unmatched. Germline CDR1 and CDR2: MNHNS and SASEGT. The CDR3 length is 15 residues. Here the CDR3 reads CASSEGDRENTEAFF. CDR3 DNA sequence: TGTGCCAGCAGTGAAGGGGACAGGGAGAACACTGAAGCTTTCTTT.

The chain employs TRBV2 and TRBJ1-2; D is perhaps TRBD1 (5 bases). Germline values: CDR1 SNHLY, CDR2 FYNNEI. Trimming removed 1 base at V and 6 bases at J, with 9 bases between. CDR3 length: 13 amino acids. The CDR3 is CASSEEDINGYTF. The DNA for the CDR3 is TGTGCCAGCAGTGAAGAGGACATCAATGGCTACACCTTC.

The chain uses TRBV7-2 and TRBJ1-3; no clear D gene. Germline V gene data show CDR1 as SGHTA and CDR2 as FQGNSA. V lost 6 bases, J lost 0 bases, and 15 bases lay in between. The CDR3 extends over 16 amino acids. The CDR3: CASRLQSGNSGNTIYF. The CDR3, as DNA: TGTGCCAGCAGACTTCAATCGGGAAACTCTGGAAACACCATATATTTT.

The CDR3 reads CASSVGTGISGNTIYF. The DNA of the CDR3 is TGTGCCAGCAGCGTAGGGACGGGGATCTCTGGAAACACCATATATTTT. The chain combines TRBV9 with TRBJ1-3, with D hard to call. Trimming stripped 0 bases from V and 0 bases from J, with 10 bases between. Germline V lookup: CDR1 SGDLS, CDR2 YYNGEE. This CDR3 comprises 16 residues. The complete variable domain, with remaining parts taken from reference TRBV9 and TRBJ1-3, reads DSGVTQTPKHLITATGQRVTLRCSPRSGDLSVYWYQQSLDQGLQFLIQYYNGEERAKGNILERFSAQQFPDLHSELNLSSLELGDSALYFCASSVGTGISGNTIYFGEGSWLTVV.